Below, one T cell receptor (beta chain) is given with its context. The data originate from a study of human T cells and chemical hapten exposure. For the study at large: Patch tests put 0.01% DPC on the upper back, read at 6 days.

Using its own MiXCR run on the RACE reads, TCRdb lists one record per CDR3 protein. The sample yields fewer than 100,000 distinct CDR3 sequences, under 14% seen once. Time point in this sample: patch test 2, 6 weeks after DPC sensitization. Treatment reported: therapeutic diphenylcyclopropenone sensitization with weekly scalp DPC. Staff drew blood before applying each patch test. From whole blood left unfractionated, total RNA was extracted. The material sequenced was whole blood, taken in connection with sensitization to the hapten diphenylcyclopropenone (DPC). The receptor was isolated from a man in his late teens or twenties with alopecia areata. Some clones in this sample may be carry-over from other donors' samples.

CDR3 amino acids: CASSFPGPETQYF. The CDR3 DNA sequence: TGTGCCAGCAGTTTCCCGGGTCCGGAGACCCAGTACTTC. The chain recombines TRBV28 with TRBJ2-5; D call uncertain. Germline-derived CDR1 and CDR2 are MDHEN and SYDVKM. Trimming took 3 bases from V and 5 from J, leaving 10 bases between them. CDR3 size: 13 residues.